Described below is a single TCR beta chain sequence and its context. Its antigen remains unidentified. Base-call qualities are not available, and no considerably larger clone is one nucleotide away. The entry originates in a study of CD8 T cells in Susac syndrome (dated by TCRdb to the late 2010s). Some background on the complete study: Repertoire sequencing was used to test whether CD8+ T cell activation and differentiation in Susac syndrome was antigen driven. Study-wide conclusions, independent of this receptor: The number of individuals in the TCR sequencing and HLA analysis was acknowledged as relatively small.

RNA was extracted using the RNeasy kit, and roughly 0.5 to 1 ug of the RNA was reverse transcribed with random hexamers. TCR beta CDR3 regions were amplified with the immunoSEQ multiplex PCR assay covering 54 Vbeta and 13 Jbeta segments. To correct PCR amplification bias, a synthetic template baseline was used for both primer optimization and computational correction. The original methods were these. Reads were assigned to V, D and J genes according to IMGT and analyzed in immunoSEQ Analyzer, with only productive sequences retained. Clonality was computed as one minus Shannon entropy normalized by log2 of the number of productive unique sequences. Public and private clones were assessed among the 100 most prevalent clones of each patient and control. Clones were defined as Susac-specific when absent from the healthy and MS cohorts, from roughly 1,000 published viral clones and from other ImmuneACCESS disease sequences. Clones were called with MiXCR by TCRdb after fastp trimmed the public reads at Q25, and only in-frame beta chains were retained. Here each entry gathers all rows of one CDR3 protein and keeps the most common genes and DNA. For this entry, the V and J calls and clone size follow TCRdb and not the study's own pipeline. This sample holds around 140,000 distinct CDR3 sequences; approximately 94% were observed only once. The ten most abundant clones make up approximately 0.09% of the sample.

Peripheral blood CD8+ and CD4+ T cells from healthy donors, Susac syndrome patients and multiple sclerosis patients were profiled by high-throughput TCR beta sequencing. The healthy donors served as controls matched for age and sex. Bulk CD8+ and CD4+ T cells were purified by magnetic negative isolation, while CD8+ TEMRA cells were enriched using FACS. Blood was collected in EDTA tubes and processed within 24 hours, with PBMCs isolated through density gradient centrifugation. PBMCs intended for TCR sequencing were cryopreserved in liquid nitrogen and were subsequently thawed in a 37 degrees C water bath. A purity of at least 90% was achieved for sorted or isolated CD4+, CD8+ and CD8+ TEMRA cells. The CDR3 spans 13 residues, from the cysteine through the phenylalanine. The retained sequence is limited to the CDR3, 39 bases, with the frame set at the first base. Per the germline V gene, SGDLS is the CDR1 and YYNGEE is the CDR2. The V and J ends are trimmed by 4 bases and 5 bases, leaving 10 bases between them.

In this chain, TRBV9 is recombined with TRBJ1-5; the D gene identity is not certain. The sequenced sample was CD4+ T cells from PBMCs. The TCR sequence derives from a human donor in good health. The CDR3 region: CASSQNPDQPQHF. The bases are TGTGCCAGCAGCCAAAATCCCGATCAGCCCCAGCATTTT.